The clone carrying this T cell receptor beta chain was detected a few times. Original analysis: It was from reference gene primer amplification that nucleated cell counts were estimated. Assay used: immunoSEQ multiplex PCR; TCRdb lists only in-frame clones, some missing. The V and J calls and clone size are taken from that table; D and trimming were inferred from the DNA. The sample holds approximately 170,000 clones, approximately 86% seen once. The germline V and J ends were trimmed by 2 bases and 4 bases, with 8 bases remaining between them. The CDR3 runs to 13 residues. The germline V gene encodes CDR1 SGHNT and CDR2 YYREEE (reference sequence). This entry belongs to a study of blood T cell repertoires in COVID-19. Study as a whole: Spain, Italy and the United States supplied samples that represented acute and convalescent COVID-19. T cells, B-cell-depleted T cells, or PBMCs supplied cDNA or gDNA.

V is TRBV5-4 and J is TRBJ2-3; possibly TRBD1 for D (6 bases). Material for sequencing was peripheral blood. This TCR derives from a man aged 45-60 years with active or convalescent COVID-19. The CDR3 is CASSLNRADTQYF. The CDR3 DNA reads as TGTGCCAGCAGCTTAAACAGGGCAGATACGCAGTATTTT.